These 12 T cell receptor beta chains were sequenced from one sample in a study of brain T cells in children with intractable seizures. Libraries were prepared by immunoSEQ multiplex PCR; TCRdb keeps only in-frame clonotypes and omits some of them. The table records fewer than 80,000 clones, approximately 95% of them present only once. The material sequenced was peripheral blood, taken at surgery. The receptors originated from a boy in the first two years of life with focal cortical dysplasia and intractable seizures.

The sample holds one count of this clone. The chain combines TRBV4-2 with TRBJ1-5; D call uncertain. The germline CDR1 and CDR2 sequences are LGHNA and YNFKEQ. This CDR3 has 15 residues. Deletions cut 7 bases from V and 4 bases from J, with 17 bases between. CDR3 region: CASNPPRQTNQPQHF. For the CDR3, the DNA is TGTGCCAGCAACCCCCCTCGGCAGACTAATCAGCCCCAGCATTTT.

The genes are TRBV23-1 and TRBJ1-4; tentative D call: TRBD1 (5 bases). TRBV23-1 is an open reading frame, and its role is uncertain. V lost 1 base and J lost 0, with 21 bases in between. This CDR3 spans 20 amino acids. The CDR3 protein is CASSQLENRYKRATNEKLFF. CDR3 DNA: TGCGCCAGCAGTCAATTAGAGAACAGGTACAAAAGGGCAACTAATGAAAAACTGTTTTTT.

The genes are TRBV12-3 or TRBV12-4 and TRBJ2-7; TRBD1 agrees at 8 bases. V was pared by 6 bases and J by 2 bases, with 3 bases of the junction left unmatched. The CDR3 is 13 residues long. CDR3 protein: CASRTGDTYEQYF. CDR3 coding DNA: TGTGCCAGCAGGACAGGGGACACCTACGAGCAGTACTTC.

This chain links TRBV4-2 with TRBJ2-4, with 7 nucleotides matching TRBD1. Germline trimming cut 2 bases from V and 0 bases from J; bases unmatched to any gene: 7. Germline assignment: CDR1 LGHNA and CDR2 YNFKEQ. This CDR3 region has 17 residues. The CDR3 DNA reads as TGTGCCAGCAGCCAATTCTGGGACAGATTAGCCAAAAACATTCAGTACTTC. It yields the protein CASSQFWDRLAKNIQYF.

The rearrangement uses TRBV11-2 and TRBJ1-1; no clear D gene. CDR1 and CDR2 (germline): SGHAT, FQNNGV. The CDR3 spans 15 residues. The V end was cut by 1 base, the J end by 5 bases, with 14 bases between. CDR3 in DNA: TGTGCCAGCAGCTTAGTCGTTCCACCCGGGACTGAAGCTTTCTTT. As protein: CASSLVVPPGTEAFF. The full variable domain, in which reference TRBV11-2 and TRBJ1-1 provide the parts outside the CDR3, is EAGVAQSPRYKIIEKRQSVAFWCNPISGHATLYWYQQILGQGPKLLIQFQNNGVVDDSQLPKDRFSAERLKGVDSTLKIQPAKLEDSAVYLCASSLVVPPGTEAFFGQGTRLTVV.

Here the CDR3 reads CASRQGLETGELFF. The CDR3 DNA reads as TGCGCCAGCCGACAGGGGCTTGAAACCGGGGAGCTGTTTTTT. The chain recombines TRBV4-1 with TRBJ2-2, with TRBD1 identical over 8 bases. The CDR3 has 14 residues. Germline V lookup: CDR1 MGHRA, CDR2 YSYEKL. The trim removed 8 bases at V and 5 bases at J, leaving 7 bases unmatched.

This clone was observed once. The V gene is TRBV5-8, the J gene TRBJ2-2; D uncertain. Trimming removed 0 bases at V and 6 bases at J, with 9 bases between. The CDR3 spans 14 residues. The germline gives CDR1 SGHTS, CDR2 YDEGEE. CDR3 sequence (DNA): TGTGCCAGCAGCTTGGACAACATGCCCGGGGAGCTGTTTTTT. Translated: CASSLDNMPGELFF.

The gene calls are TRBV10-1 and TRBJ1-2; D unclear. From germline, CDR1 is WNHNN and CDR2 SYGVQD (reference sequence). V was shortened by 8 bases and J by 4 bases, with 11 bases between the two germline ends. The CDR3 loop spans 12 amino acids. The CDR3 sequence: CASGGYLYGYTF. CDR3 bases: TGCGCCAGCGGAGGGTATCTCTATGGCTACACCTTC.

The chain employs TRBV27 and TRBJ2-1, with TRBD2 matching 10 bases. CDR3 length: 17 residues. V gave up 8 bases and J gave up 4 bases; unmatched junction bases: 14. CDR1 is MNHEY and CDR2 is SMNVEV in the germline V gene (reference sequence). The CDR3 sequence is CASRLGRTSGAYNEQFF. CDR3 nucleotide sequence: TGTGCCAGCCGATTGGGCCGGACTAGCGGCGCGTACAATGAGCAGTTCTTC.

The J gene is TRBJ1-6, the V gene TRBV7-9; TRBD1 matches at 9 bases. From germline, CDR1 is SEHNR and CDR2 FQNEAQ (reference sequence). This CDR3 has 16 residues. The V gene end was trimmed by 6 bases and the J gene end by 7 bases; junction bases not matched to a gene: 10. The CDR3 DNA sequence: TGTGCCAGCAGACACAAGCCGGGACAGGGAAATTCACCCCTCCACTTT. Its protein is CASRHKPGQGNSPLHF.

This rearrangement joins TRBV7-2 to TRBJ2-7, with D perhaps TRBD1 (5 bases). Looked up from germline, CDR1 is SGHTA and CDR2 is FQGNSA. Trimming removed 1 base at V and 1 base at J, with 11 bases between. This CDR3 has 15 residues. In DNA, the CDR3 is TGTGCCAGCAGCTTAGTGGGCAGGGTATCCTACGAGCAGTACTTC. Its translation is CASSLVGRVSYEQYF.

J is TRBJ1-2 and V is TRBV19; a possible D gene is TRBD1 (5 bases). CDR1 LNHDA and CDR2 SQIVND come from the germline V gene (reference sequence). V gave up 2 bases and J gave up 5 bases, with 12 bases separating them. This CDR3 region has 14 residues. The CDR3 region is CASSITGLQYGYTF. Written as DNA, the CDR3 is TGTGCCAGTAGTATAACGGGGCTGCAATATGGCTACACCTTC.